The sequence of this T cell receptor beta chain was determined in a study of blood T cell repertoires in COVID-19. This clone was observed once. Here immunoSEQ multiplex PCR was the method, and the copy in TCRdb shows in-frame clones only, minus some. The sample contains about 440,000 clones, roughly 91% of which appear only once. There are 20 residues in the CDR3. This chain links TRBV1 with TRBJ2-3; the table's D call, TRBD2, was not checked against the DNA. TRBV1 counts as a pseudogene. Sequenced input: peripheral blood. The sequence was collected from a woman aged 30 to 39 with acute or convalescent COVID-19. The CDR3 loop is CTSSQAPGLEPSYSTDTQYF. The CDR3 DNA follows: TGCACCAGCAGCCAAGCACCGGGACTAGAACCCTCCTATAGCACAGATACGCAGTATTTT.